The clone carrying this TCR beta chain was seen a handful of times. This CDR3 has 14 residues. V was pared by 5 bases and J by 0 bases, with 11 bases between. Germline CDR1 is SQVTM and CDR2 is ANQGSEA. A patient was excluded if there was uncontrolled infection, other autoimmune disease, pregnancy or lactation. The diagnostic basis comprised clinical symptoms, serum thyroxine and TRAb, thyroid ultrasound and orbital computed tomography. This specimen comes from a study of T cells in Graves' hyperthyroidism and ophthalmopathy. TCR beta CDR3 sequences were amplified from RNA transcripts. Researchers ran a first-round RT-PCR on the TCR CDR3 using the HTBI primer set. TCRdb independently ran MiXCR on the multiplex PCR reads; one entry per CDR3 protein. The sample lists roughly 500,000 distinct CDR3 sequences, under 60% occurring once.

Sequenced input: peripheral blood or thyroid tissue (not recorded which). The sequence was obtained from an adult woman with Graves' disease, either hyperthyroidism or ophthalmopathy (not recorded which). The chain has TRBV29-1 and TRBJ1-5, with TRBD1 as a possible D gene (5 bases). The CDR3 spells CSVTEGNSNQPQHF. The CDR3 bases are TGCAGCGTTACCGAGGGGAATAGCAATCAGCCCCAGCATTTT.